This T cell receptor beta chain stems from a study of cytomegalovirus exposure and HLA in healthy donors. The CDR3 contains 15 residues. Trimming cost V 0 bases and J 6 bases, with 12 bases left between them. Germline CDR1 and CDR2: MNHNS and SASEGT. PCR used 60 Vbeta primers and 13 Jbeta primers. Data came from immunoSEQ multiplex PCR; TCRdb stores just in-frame clones and leaves some out. In the table there are about 200,000 clones, 80% to 90% of which are singletons. Sequencing was done on a sample of PBMCs. This receptor was obtained from a man aged 25 to 40 in good health and CMV-seronegative. The rearrangement joins TRBV6-1 to TRBJ1-5; possible D gene TRBD1, 5 bases. CDR3 sequence (DNA): TGTGCCAGCAGTGAAGCGCCTGGGGCTGGTCAGCCCCAGCATTTT. Protein product: CASSEAPGAGQPQHF.